The clone carrying this T cell receptor beta chain was counted many times. Its antigen remains unidentified. The CDR3 contains 16 residues. The V end was cut by 4 bases, the J end by 7 bases, with 20 bases between. Germline V gives CDR1 LNHNV, CDR2 YYDKDF (reference sequence). Researchers built TCR beta libraries using quantitative 5'-RACE with molecular barcodes. TCRdb reprocessed the 5' RACE reads with MiXCR, giving one entry per CDR3 protein. The sample consists of 55,000 or so distinct CDR3 sequences, 6.5% to 8% of them appearing once. The sample originates from a study of CD8 T cells in ankylosing spondylitis. Whole-study results and caveats: Reportedly, matched ankylosing spondylitis synovial fluid was significantly enriched for disease-linked clones. Previous work reported some of these motif variants in the synovial fluid and blood of reactive arthritis. Ankylosing spondylitis blood appeared to carry a characteristic TCR beta motif of several highly homologous variants.

Sequenced input: blood, either unsorted or a sorted T cell fraction (not recorded which). The chain recombines TRBV15 with TRBJ2-1; TRBD1 or TRBD2 may be the D gene (7 bases each). This sequence was found in a female donor with ankylosing spondylitis or in good health (not recorded which). CDR3 sequence reads: CATSKGQGGGWNEQFF. CDR3 in DNA: TGTGCCACCAGCAAGGGCCAGGGGGGGGGGTGGAATGAGCAGTTCTTC.